The T cell receptor (beta chain) described here comes from a study of T-cell reconstitution after alpha-beta-depleted transplantation in children. As it was prepared, the TCRbeta library received unique molecular identifiers. One entry per CDR3 protein results from TCRdb running MiXCR on the PCR reads. The table has 200,000 to 300,000 distinct CDR3 sequences, around 12% seen once. The length of the CDR3 is 13 residues. Trimming took 0 bases from V and 2 from J, leaving 7 bases between them. Looked up from germline, CDR1 is GTSNPN and CDR2 is SVGIG (reference sequence). The chain links TRBV30 to TRBJ1-2; D is perhaps TRBD1 (6 bases). The TCR was taken from a human donor who donated a stem cell graft to a child with acute lymphoblastic leukemia. Sequenced here: PBMCs from the stem cell graft donor, sampled from the stem cell graft. The CDR3: CAWSVRGNYGYTF. The CDR3 DNA reads as TGTGCCTGGAGTGTAAGGGGGAACTATGGCTACACCTTC.